This TCR beta chain is drawn from a study of shared clonotypes between healthy human individuals. Study as a whole: The plates for each donor numbered three CD4 naive, three CD4 memory, two CD8 naive and one CD8 memory.

Replicate PCRs for sorted subsets used approximately 190 ng DNA; this equaled around 28,000 T cell genomes. Sequencing was performed with immunoSEQ multiplex PCR; in TCRdb, only in-frame clones are kept and a portion is missing. Of over 750,000 clones listed, just over 95% are singletons. Naive CD8 cells lacked CD45RO, underwent positive selection for CCR7 and left out terminally differentiated effector memory CD45RA+ cells. Healthy and HIV-negative, the adult donors had no recent acute infections or vaccinations. The receptor comes from a man aged 25 to 40 in good health. The source material was naive CD8+ T cells sorted from blood.

The CDR3 region is CASSFKRNEQFF. The CDR3 DNA reads TGTGCCAGCAGCTTCAAGCGGAATGAGCAGTTCTTC. The rearrangement joins TRBV7-8 to TRBJ2-1; a possible D gene is TRBD2 (5 bases). The CDR3 is made up of 12 amino acids. Germline CDR1 and CDR2: SGHVS and FQNEAQ. Trimming cost V 3 bases and J 7 bases, with 7 bases left between them.